This T cell receptor beta chain was retrieved from a study of T-cell memory formation after mild COVID-19. The wider study: TCR clusters were mostly donor specific. Study-level findings and limits: Researchers found some responding clones in pre-infection memory, a sign that cross-reactive memory joined.

TCRdb independently ran MiXCR on the 5' RACE reads; one entry per CDR3 protein. The profile covers about 560,000 distinct CDR3 sequences, with 17% appearing a single time and just over 8% taken by the ten largest. A word on this clonotype: Its antigen is undetermined.

The sequence came from an adult woman who had mild COVID-19 (a few samples of this study predate the infection). Cell type and time point are not known. Sequences were obtained from PBMCs or a T cell subset sorted from them (not recorded which).

The CDR3 region has the DNA TGTGCCAGCAGAGGCGGGGGAAGGCAAGAGACCCAGTACTTC. Translated: CASRGGGRQETQYF. The rearrangement links TRBV6-5 to TRBJ2-5, with 7 bases lining up with TRBD2. Germline CDR1 and CDR2: MNHEY and SVGAGI. The CDR3 is 14 residues long. V shed 6 bases, J shed 2 bases, and the junction held 6 bases outside the gene matches.